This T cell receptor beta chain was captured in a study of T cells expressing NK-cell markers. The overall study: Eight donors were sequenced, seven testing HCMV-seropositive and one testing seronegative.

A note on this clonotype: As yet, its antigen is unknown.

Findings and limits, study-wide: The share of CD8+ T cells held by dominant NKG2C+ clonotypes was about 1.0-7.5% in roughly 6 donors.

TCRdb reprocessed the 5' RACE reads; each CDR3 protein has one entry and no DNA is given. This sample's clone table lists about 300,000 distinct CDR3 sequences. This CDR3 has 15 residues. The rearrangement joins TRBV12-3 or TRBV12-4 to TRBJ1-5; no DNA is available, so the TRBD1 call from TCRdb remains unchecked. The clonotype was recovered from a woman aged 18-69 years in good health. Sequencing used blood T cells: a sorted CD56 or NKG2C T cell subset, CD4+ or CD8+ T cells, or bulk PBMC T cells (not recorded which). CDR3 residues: CASSLLQGANQPQHF.